The 24 T cell receptor beta chains below all came from one sample that was sequenced in a study of shared clonotypes between healthy human individuals. Using immunoSEQ multiplex PCR, the repertoire was profiled, and TCRdb retains in-frame clones only, with some absent. The data show hundreds of thousands of clones, 74% seen once. The sequenced material came from memory CD4+ T cells sorted from blood. Subset here: CD45RA-negative fraction. These receptors were obtained from a young woman in good health.

CDR3 in DNA: TGTGCCAGCAGCTTAGTATCGCCGGGACTAGCGGGACCTCAGTTCTTC. Translating gives CASSLVSPGLAGPQFF. The V and J genes are TRBV11-2 and TRBJ2-1, with 13 bases that match TRBD2. J was trimmed by 13 bases and V by 1 base; bases with no gene match: 10. CDR3 length equals 16 residues. Germline V CDR1 and CDR2: SGHAT, FQNNGV.

The V call is TRBV19, the J call TRBJ1-5, with 11 bases matching TRBD1. Germline trimming cut 6 bases from V and 0 bases from J; bases unmatched to any gene: 4. The CDR3 spans 16 residues. Germline V gene sequence: CDR1 LNHDA, CDR2 SQIVND (reference sequence). CDR3: CASRDRGLDSNQPQHF. The CDR3 DNA is TGTGCCAGTAGGGACAGGGGGCTGGATAGCAATCAGCCCCAGCATTTT.

The rearrangement links TRBV6-5 to TRBJ1-5, with no clear D. The germline V and J ends were trimmed by 6 bases and 5 bases, with 14 bases remaining between them. Germline CDR1 reads MNHEY; CDR2 reads SVGAGI. This CDR3 region has 14 residues. The CDR3 sequence is CASSFDGVYQPQHF. DNA of the CDR3: TGTGCCAGCAGCTTCGACGGGGTTTATCAGCCCCAGCATTTT.

This chain uses TRBV25-1 with TRBJ2-5, with D unresolved. V lost 6 bases and J lost 3, with 5 bases in between. This CDR3 region has 11 residues. Germline CDR1 MGHDK, CDR2 SYGVNS. The CDR3 nucleotides are TGTGCCAGCAGGGGAAAAGAGACCCAGTACTTC. Amino acid sequence: CASRGKETQYF. Based on the CDR3 plus reference TRBV25-1 and TRBJ2-5, the full variable domain is EADIYQTPRYLVIGTGKKITLECSQTMGHDKMYWYQQDPGMELHLIHYSYGVNSTEKGDLSSESTVSRIRTEHFPLTLESARPSHTSQYLCASRGKETQYFGPGTRLLVL.

This clone was counted at least ten times. The chain employs TRBV25-1 and TRBJ2-4; 7 bases are shared with TRBD2. Germline V gene data show CDR1 as MGHDK and CDR2 as SYGVNS. The CDR3 has 16 amino acids. The trim removed 5 bases at V and 8 bases at J, leaving 15 bases unmatched. The CDR3 reads CASSNGTIGRGDIQYF. In DNA form, the CDR3 reads TGTGCCAGCAGTAACGGGACTATTGGTCGCGGGGACATTCAGTACTTC. Full variable domain (rest looked up from reference TRBV25-1 and TRBJ2-4): EADIYQTPRYLVIGTGKKITLECSQTMGHDKMYWYQQDPGMELHLIHYSYGVNSTEKGDLSSESTVSRIRTEHFPLTLESARPSHTSQYLCASSNGTIGRGDIQYFGAGTRLSVL.

CDR3 region: CASSLGARELNEQFF. In DNA form, the CDR3 reads TGTGCCAGCAGCTTAGGTGCGAGGGAGCTCAATGAGCAGTTCTTC. J is TRBJ2-1 and V is TRBV7-9, with D possibly being TRBD2 (5 bases). V lost 1 base and J 6 bases, leaving 13 bases between the germline ends. Germline loops: CDR1 SEHNR, CDR2 FQNEAQ (reference sequence). This CDR3 is built from 15 residues. Using reference TRBV7-9 and TRBJ2-1 for the parts outside the CDR3, the full variable domain is DTGVSQNPRHKITKRGQNVTFRCDPISEHNRLYWYRQTLGQGPEFLTYFQNEAQLEKSRLLSDRFSAERPKGSFSTLEIQRTEQGDSAMYLCASSLGARELNEQFFGPGTRLTVL.

This clone was seen more than once but under ten times. The junction departs from germline at one end; a sequencing error may be responsible. The chain recombines TRBV14 with TRBJ1-1; D is undetermined. CDR1 is SGHDN, CDR2 FVKESK, per germline. The CDR3 is 14 amino acids. CDR3 nucleotides: TGTGCCAGCACCCAAAACCATGAGAACACTGAAGCTTTCTTT. Its protein product is CASTQNHENTEAFF.

This chain links TRBV6-5 with TRBJ2-1; 7 bases are shared with TRBD2. The V gene end was trimmed by 6 bases and the J gene end by 4 bases; junction bases not matched to a gene: 6. Germline-derived CDR1 and CDR2 are MNHEY and SVGAGI. The CDR3 totals 14 residues. The CDR3 DNA is TGTGCCAGCAGAAGCGGGATATTGTACAATGAGCAGTTCTTC. Translating gives CASRSGILYNEQFF.

The chain uses TRBV5-1 and TRBJ1-1; TRBD1 is a possible D gene (5 bases). The V gene lost 2 bases and the J gene lost 5 bases, with 16 bases spanning the gap. Germline loops: CDR1 SGHRS, CDR2 YFSETQ. The length of the CDR3 is 15 residues. CDR3 loop: CASSLEGRGETEAFF. The CDR3 DNA sequence: TGCGCCAGCAGCTTAGAGGGGCGGGGAGAAACTGAAGCTTTCTTT.

This clone was detected ten times or more. The chain carries TRBV2 and TRBJ2-1, with a possible D match to TRBD2 (5 bases). CDR3 length: 12 residues. Germline CDR1 and CDR2: SNHLY and FYNNEI. The V end was cut by 6 bases, the J end by 9 bases, with 12 bases between. The CDR3 spells CASRVTRSEQFF. As DNA, the CDR3 is TGTGCCAGCAGGGTAACTAGAAGTGAGCAGTTCTTC.

This clone was counted once. This sequence may be a read error, since a much larger clone differs from it by one base. The chain joins TRBV4-2 to TRBJ2-1, with TRBD1 matching 10 bases. CDR1 is LGHNA, CDR2 YNFKEQ, per germline. This CDR3 region has 15 residues. Unmatched junction bases numbered 3, after V lost 4 bases and J lost 3 bases. The CDR3 region is CASSPGQGYYNEQFF. The DNA for the CDR3 is TGTGCCAGCAGCCCGGGACAGGGGTACTACAATGAGCAGTTCTTC.

This clone was detected many times. The chain uses TRBV4-2 and TRBJ2-2; 9 nucleotides align to TRBD2. CDR1 and CDR2 from the germline V gene are LGHNA and YNFKEQ. The length of the CDR3 is 19 residues. The V and J ends lost 0 bases and 0 bases, in that order; junction bases with no gene match: 8. CDR3 nucleotides: TGTGCCAGCAGCCAAGATCGCAGAGCTAGCGGGACGAACACCGGGGAGCTGTTTTTT. Protein: CASSQDRRASGTNTGELFF.

There are many counts of this clone. V usage is TRBV27 and J usage is TRBJ2-7, with 9 bases identical to TRBD2. V gave up 1 base and J gave up 3 bases; unmatched junction bases: 4. Looked up from germline, CDR1 is MNHEY and CDR2 is SMNVEV (reference sequence). This CDR3 is built from 15 residues. CDR3 in DNA: TGTGCCAGCAGTTTATACCCTAGCGGGGACTACGAGCAGTACTTC. Amino acids: CASSLYPSGDYEQYF.

In this sample, this clone turned up many times. The chain combines TRBV28 with TRBJ1-3; 12 bases map to TRBD1. V was pared by 4 bases and J by 0 bases, with 7 bases of the junction left unmatched. Germline V gene lookup returns CDR1 MDHEN and CDR2 SYDVKM. The CDR3 is 18 residues long. CDR3 region: CASSSPGTGGYSGNTIYF. The CDR3 bases are TGTGCCAGCAGTTCGCCGGGGACAGGGGGCTACTCTGGAAACACCATATATTTT.

The chain combines TRBV6-1 with TRBJ2-1; D is uncertain. Trimming removed 2 bases at V and 0 bases at J, with 8 bases between. CDR1 and CDR2 from the germline V gene are MNHNS and SASEGT. This CDR3 contains 15 residues. The CDR3 sequence: CASSESDSSYNEQFF. CDR3 coding DNA: TGTGCCAGCAGTGAAAGCGATAGCTCCTACAATGAGCAGTTCTTC.

The gene calls are TRBV9 and TRBJ1-6; D perhaps matches TRBD1 (5 bases). CDR3 size: 14 residues. Trimming left V 4 bases short and J 7 bases short, with 12 bases between. Germline-derived CDR1 and CDR2 are SGDLS and YYNGEE. The DNA for the CDR3 is TGTGCCAGCAGCCCTCGGGACGGAAATTCACCCCTCCACTTT. Translated: CASSPRDGNSPLHF.

This sequence joins TRBV11-2 and TRBJ2-3; 11 nucleotides agree with TRBD2. Germline trimming cut 5 bases from V and 5 bases from J; bases unmatched to any gene: 6. CDR1 SGHAT and CDR2 FQNNGV come from the germline V gene. CDR3 length: 15 amino acids. The CDR3 region is CASSTVAGGGDTQYF. In DNA, the CDR3 is TGTGCCAGCAGCACAGTAGCGGGAGGGGGAGATACGCAGTATTTT.

This clone was seen only a few times. This sequence joins TRBV6-4 and TRBJ1-1; 7 nucleotides align to TRBD1. The CDR3 has 15 residues. The V gene's germline CDR1 is MRHNA and CDR2 SNTAGT. V lost 0 bases to trimming and J lost 1 base; unmatched junction nucleotides: 2. The DNA of the CDR3 is TGTGCCAGCAGTGACTCAAGGACAGGGAACACTGAAGCTTTCTTT. Translating it yields CASSDSRTGNTEAFF.

This chain joins TRBV28 and TRBJ1-3; TRBD1 matches 7 bases. V trimming: 5 bases; J trimming: 0 bases; junction bases outside the gene matches: 7. CDR3 length equals 16 residues. Germline-derived CDR1 and CDR2 are MDHEN and SYDVKM. CDR3 sequence reads: CASSEAGTASGNTIYF. CDR3 DNA sequence: TGTGCCAGCAGTGAAGCCGGGACAGCCTCTGGAAACACCATATATTTT.

The V gene is TRBV19, the J gene TRBJ1-2, with 7 bases identical to TRBD1. This CDR3 has 17 amino acids. After removal of 3 bases from V and 3 bases from J, the junction contained 13 bases not matched to a gene. Germline V gene data show CDR1 as LNHDA and CDR2 as SQIVND (reference sequence). The CDR3 coding sequence is TGTGCCAGTAGTATGAGAAAGGGGGCCGGTCTCGACTATGGCTACACCTTC. Its protein product is CASSMRKGAGLDYGYTF.

The chain is built from TRBV5-1 and TRBJ2-1; D might be TRBD1 or TRBD2, each matching 5 bases. Germline lookup yields CDR1 SGHRS and CDR2 YFSETQ. The CDR3 is made up of 14 amino acids. Trimming took 4 bases from V and 3 from J, leaving 11 bases between them. The CDR3 protein is CASSQGPSYNEQFF. The CDR3 nucleotides read TGCGCCAGCAGCCAGGGACCGAGCTACAATGAGCAGTTCTTC.

This clone occurred a few times. The J gene is TRBJ1-1, the V gene TRBV11-1; 8 bases map to TRBD1. The CDR3 contains 15 residues. Losses at the gene ends were 5 bases for V and 1 base for J; bases not matched to a gene: 6. The germline V gene encodes CDR1 SGHAT and CDR2 FQDESV (reference sequence). DNA for the CDR3: TGTGCCAGCAGCCCTCGACAGGGGAAGAACACTGAAGCTTTCTTT. Its translation: CASSPRQGKNTEAFF.

The DNA for the CDR3 is TGTGCCAGCAGCTTACAGCGCATTAACACCGGGGAGCTGTTTTTT. Translating gives CASSLQRINTGELFF. The chain recombines TRBV11-2 with TRBJ2-2; no clear D gene. This CDR3 has 15 residues. Trimming removed 2 bases from V and 2 bases from J, with 9 bases in between. Germline V gene lookup returns CDR1 SGHAT and CDR2 FQNNGV.

This chain uses TRBV7-3 with TRBJ2-1; D is unclear. The germline V and J ends were trimmed by 5 bases and 5 bases, with 10 bases remaining between them. Germline V gene sequence: CDR1 SGHTA, CDR2 FQGTGA. CDR3 length: 13 residues. CDR3 residues: CASSQRVNNEQFF. In DNA, the CDR3 is TGTGCCAGCAGCCAACGGGTGAACAATGAGCAGTTCTTC.